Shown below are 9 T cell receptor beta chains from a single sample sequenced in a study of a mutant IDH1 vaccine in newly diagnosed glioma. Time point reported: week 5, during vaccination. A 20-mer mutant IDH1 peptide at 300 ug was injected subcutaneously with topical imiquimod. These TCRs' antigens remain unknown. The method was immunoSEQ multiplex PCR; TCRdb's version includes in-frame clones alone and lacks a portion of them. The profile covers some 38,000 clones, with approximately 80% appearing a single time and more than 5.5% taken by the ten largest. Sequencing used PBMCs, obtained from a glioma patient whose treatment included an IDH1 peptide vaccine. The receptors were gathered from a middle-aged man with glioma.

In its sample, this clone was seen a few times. The CDR3 nucleotides read TGTGCCAGTAGTCTACAGGCCTATCAGCCCCAGCATTTT. Protein product: CASSLQAYQPQHF. The rearrangement joins TRBV19 to TRBJ1-5; maybe TRBD1 (5 bases). There are 13 residues in the CDR3. CDR1 is LNHDA, CDR2 SQIVND, per germline (reference sequence). V was pared by 5 bases and J by 5 bases, with 10 bases between.

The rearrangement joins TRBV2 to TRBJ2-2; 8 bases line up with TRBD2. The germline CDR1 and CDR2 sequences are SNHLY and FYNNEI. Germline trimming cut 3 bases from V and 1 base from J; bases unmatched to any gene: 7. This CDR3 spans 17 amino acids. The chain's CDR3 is CASSDPHSGVNTGELFF. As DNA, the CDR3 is TGTGCCAGCAGTGACCCTCATAGCGGGGTGAACACCGGGGAGCTGTTTTTT.

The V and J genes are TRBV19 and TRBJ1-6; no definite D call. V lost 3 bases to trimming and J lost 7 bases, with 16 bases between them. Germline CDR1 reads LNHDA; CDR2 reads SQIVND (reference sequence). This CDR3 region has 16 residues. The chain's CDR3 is CASSIGRPLGNSPLHF. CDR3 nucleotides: TGTGCCAGTAGTATCGGCAGACCATTGGGGAATTCACCCCTCCACTTT. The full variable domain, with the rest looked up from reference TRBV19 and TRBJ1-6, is DGGITQSPKYLFRKEGQNVTLSCEQNLNHDAMYWYRQDPGQGLRLIYYSQIVNDFQKGDIAEGYSVSREKKESFPLTVTSAQKNPTAFYLCASSIGRPLGNSPLHFGNGTRLTVT.

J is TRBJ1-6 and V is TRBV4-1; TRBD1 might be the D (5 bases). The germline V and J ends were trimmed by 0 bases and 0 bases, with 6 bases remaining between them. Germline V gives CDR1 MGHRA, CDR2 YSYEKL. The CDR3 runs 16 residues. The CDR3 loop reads CASSQDGGSYNSPLHF. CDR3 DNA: TGCGCCAGCAGCCAAGATGGGGGCTCCTATAATTCACCCCTCCACTTT.

CDR3 in DNA: TGCGCCAGCAGCCAAGATGGTTCGAACACCGGGGAGCTGTTTTTT. Translating it yields CASSQDGSNTGELFF. The V call is TRBV4-3, the J call TRBJ2-2; D ambiguous. The CDR3 length is 15 residues. V lost 0 bases, J lost 0 bases, and 5 bases lay in between. Germline CDR1 reads LGHNA; CDR2 reads YSLEER.

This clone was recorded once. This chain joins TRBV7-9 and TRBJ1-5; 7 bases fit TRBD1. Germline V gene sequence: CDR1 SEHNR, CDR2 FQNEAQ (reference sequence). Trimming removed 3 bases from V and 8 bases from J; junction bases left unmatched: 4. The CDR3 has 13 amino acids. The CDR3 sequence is CASSLEGAEPQHF. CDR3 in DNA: TGTGCCAGCAGCTTGGAGGGGGCCGAGCCCCAGCATTTT. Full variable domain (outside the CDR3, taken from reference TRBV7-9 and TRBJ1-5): DTGVSQNPRHKITKRGQNVTFRCDPISEHNRLYWYRQTLGQGPEFLTYFQNEAQLEKSRLLSDRFSAERPKGSFSTLEIQRTEQGDSAMYLCASSLEGAEPQHFGDGTRLSIL.

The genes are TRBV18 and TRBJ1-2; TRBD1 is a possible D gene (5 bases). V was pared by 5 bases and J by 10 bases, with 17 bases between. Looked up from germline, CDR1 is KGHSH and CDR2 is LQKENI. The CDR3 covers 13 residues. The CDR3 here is CASSDSSGAIYTF. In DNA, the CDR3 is TGTGCCAGCTCAGACTCCTCCGGGGCAATCTACACCTTC.

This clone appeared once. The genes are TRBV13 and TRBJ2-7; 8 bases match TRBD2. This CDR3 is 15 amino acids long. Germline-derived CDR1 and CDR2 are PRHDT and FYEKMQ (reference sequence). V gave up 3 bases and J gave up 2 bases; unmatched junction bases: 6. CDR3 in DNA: TGTGCCAGCAGCTTGCGGGGGGCACCCGCCTACGAGCAGTACTTC. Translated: CASSLRGAPAYEQYF.

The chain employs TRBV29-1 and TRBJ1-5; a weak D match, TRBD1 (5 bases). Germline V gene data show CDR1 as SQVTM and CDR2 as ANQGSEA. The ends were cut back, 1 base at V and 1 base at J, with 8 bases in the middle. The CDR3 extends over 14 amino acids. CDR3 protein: CSVEVAGSNQPQHF. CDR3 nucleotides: TGCAGCGTTGAAGTTGCAGGGAGCAATCAGCCCCAGCATTTT.